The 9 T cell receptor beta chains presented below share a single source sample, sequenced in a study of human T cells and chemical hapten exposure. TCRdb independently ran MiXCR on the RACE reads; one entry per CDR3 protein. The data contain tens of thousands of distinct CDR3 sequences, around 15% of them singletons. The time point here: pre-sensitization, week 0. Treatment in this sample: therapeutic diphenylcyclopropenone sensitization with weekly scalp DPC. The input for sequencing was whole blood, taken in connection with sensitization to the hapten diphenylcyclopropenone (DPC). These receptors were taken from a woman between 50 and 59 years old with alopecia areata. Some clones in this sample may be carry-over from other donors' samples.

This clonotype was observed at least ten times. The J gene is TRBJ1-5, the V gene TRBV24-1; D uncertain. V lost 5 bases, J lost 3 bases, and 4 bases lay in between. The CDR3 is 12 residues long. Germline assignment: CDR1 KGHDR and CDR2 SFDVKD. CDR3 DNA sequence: TGTGCCACCAGTGCGGCCAATCAGCCCCAGCATTTT. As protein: CATSAANQPQHF.

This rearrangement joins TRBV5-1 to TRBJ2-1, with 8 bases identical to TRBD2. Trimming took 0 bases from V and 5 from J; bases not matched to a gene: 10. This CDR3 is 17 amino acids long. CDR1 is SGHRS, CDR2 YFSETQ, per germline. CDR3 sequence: CASSLAPPGGKNNEQFF. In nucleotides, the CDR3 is TGCGCCAGCAGCTTGGCTCCCCCGGGAGGGAAAAACAATGAGCAGTTCTTC.

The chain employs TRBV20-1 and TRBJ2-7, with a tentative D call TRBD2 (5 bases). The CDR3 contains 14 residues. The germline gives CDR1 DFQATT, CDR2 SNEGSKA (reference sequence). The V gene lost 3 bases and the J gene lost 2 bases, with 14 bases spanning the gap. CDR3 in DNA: TGCAGTGCTAGCACGCCGGACTTCCCCTACGAGCAGTACTTC. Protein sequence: CSASTPDFPYEQYF.

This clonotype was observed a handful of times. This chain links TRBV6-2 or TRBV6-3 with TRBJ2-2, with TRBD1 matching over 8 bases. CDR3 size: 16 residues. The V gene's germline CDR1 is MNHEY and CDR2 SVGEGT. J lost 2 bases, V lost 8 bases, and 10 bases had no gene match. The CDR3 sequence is CASRFGGQVNTGELFF. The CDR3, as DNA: TGTGCCAGCCGGTTCGGGGGACAGGTTAACACCGGGGAGCTGTTTTTT.

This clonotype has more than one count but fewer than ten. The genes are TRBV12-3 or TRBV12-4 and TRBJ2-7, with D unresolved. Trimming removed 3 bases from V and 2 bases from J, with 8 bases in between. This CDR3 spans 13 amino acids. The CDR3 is CASSFGVTYEQYF. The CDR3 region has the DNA TGTGCCAGCAGTTTCGGAGTGACCTACGAGCAGTACTTC.

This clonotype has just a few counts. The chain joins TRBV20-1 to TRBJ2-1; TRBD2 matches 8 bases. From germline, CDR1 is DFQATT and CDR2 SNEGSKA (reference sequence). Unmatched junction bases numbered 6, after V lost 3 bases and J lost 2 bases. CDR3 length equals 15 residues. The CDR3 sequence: CSARGSGRPYNEQFF. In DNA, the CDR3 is TGCAGTGCTAGGGGAAGCGGGAGACCCTACAATGAGCAGTTCTTC.

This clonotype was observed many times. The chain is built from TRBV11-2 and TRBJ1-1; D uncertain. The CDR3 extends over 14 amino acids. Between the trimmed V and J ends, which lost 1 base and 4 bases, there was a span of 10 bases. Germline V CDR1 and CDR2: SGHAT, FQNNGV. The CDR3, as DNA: TGTGCCAGCAGCTTAGGACCGGGAGCCACTGAAGCTTTCTTT. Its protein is CASSLGPGATEAFF.

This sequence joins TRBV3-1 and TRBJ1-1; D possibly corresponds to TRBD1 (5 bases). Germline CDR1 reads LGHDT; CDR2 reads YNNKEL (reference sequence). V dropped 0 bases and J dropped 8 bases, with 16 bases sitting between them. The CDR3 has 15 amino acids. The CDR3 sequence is CASSQEGAALREAFF. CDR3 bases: TGTGCCAGCAGCCAAGAAGGGGCCGCCCTCCGAGAAGCTTTCTTT. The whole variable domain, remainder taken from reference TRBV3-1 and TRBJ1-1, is DTAVSQTPKYLVTQMGNDKSIKCEQNLGHDTMYWYKQDSKKFLKIMFSYNNKELIINETVPNRFSPKSPDKAHLNLHINSLELGDSAVYFCASSQEGAALREAFFGQGTRLTVV.

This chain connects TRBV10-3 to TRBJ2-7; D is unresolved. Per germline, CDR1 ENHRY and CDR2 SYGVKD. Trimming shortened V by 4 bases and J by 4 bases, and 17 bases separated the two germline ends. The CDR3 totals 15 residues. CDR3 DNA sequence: TGTGCCATCAGTGTGACTCCGCCAATTTCTTACGAGCAGTACTTC. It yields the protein CAISVTPPISYEQYF.